Following are 18 T cell receptor beta chains from one sample sequenced in a study of cytomegalovirus exposure and HLA in healthy donors. PCR amplification relied on 60 Vbeta primers (plus 13 Jbeta primers). Here immunoSEQ multiplex PCR was the method, and the copy in TCRdb shows in-frame clones only, minus some. This sample carries approximately 160,000 clones, roughly 65% of them seen once, and the ten largest clones take 4% to 5%. The specimen was PBMCs. These receptors all come from a man aged 18 to 29 in good health and CMV-seropositive.

The chain uses TRBV7-9 and TRBJ2-1, with D perhaps matching TRBD2 (6 bases). V dropped 4 bases and J dropped 2 bases, with 12 bases sitting between them. Germline V gives CDR1 SEHNR, CDR2 FQNEAQ (reference sequence). CDR3 length: 15 amino acids. In DNA form, the CDR3 reads TGTGCCAGCAGCTCTCGCGGGAATCCCTACAATGAGCAGTTCTTC. As protein: CASSSRGNPYNEQFF.

The rearrangement uses TRBV18 and TRBJ1-4; TRBD1 matches 7 bases. V lost 4 bases to trimming and J lost 5 bases; unmatched junction nucleotides: 13. Germline CDR1 KGHSH, CDR2 LQKENI. The CDR3 is made up of 17 amino acids. CDR3 residues: CASSLSRTGRGNEKLFF. The CDR3 nucleotides are TGTGCCAGCTCACTAAGTAGGACAGGCCGAGGGAATGAAAAACTGTTTTTT. Full variable domain (remainder filled in from reference TRBV18 and TRBJ1-4): NAGVMQNPRHLVRRRGQEARLRCSPMKGHSHVYWYRQLPEEGLKFMVYLQKENIIDESGMPKERFSAEFPKEGPSILRIQQVVRGDSAAYFCASSLSRTGRGNEKLFFGSGTQLSVL.

This chain links TRBV10-2 with TRBJ1-1; D remains ambiguous. The CDR3 covers 16 residues. The V gene lost 2 bases and the J gene lost 11 bases, with 24 bases spanning the gap. In germline, CDR1 is WSHSY, CDR2 SAAADI. In DNA, the CDR3 is TGCGCCAGCAGTGAGGTTGGAGGGATGGGCTCCCAAGAGGCTTTCTTT. This encodes CASSEVGGMGSQEAFF.

This clone occurred a few times. The gene calls are TRBV11-2 and TRBJ2-3; possible D gene TRBD2, 7 bases. This CDR3 has 12 residues. Germline CDR1 reads SGHAT; CDR2 reads FQNNGV. The V end was cut by 3 bases, the J end by 14 bases, with 15 bases between. The DNA for the CDR3 is TGTGCCAGCAGCTTCCCAGGGGAGGGGCCGTATTTT. Translated, it gives CASSFPGEGPYF.

The chain uses TRBV7-8 and TRBJ2-5, with a possible D match to TRBD1 (6 bases). V dropped 1 base and J dropped 0 bases, with 12 bases sitting between them. The CDR3 runs to 16 residues. CDR1 is SGHVS, CDR2 FQNEAQ, per germline. The CDR3 bases are TGTGCCAGCAGCTTAGAAGGACAGCTGTACCAAGAGACCCAGTACTTC. Translating it yields CASSLEGQLYQETQYF.

This clone has just one count. This chain connects TRBV7-4 to TRBJ2-5; the D is unclear. The V end was cut by 5 bases, the J end by 0 bases, with 10 bases between. CDR1 SGHVT and CDR2 SQSDAQ come from the germline V gene. The CDR3 has 14 amino acids. The CDR3 bases are TGTGCCAGCAGCACCCCCCCGGACCAAGAGACCCAGTACTTC. Its protein is CASSTPPDQETQYF.

The CDR3 nucleotides are TGTGCCAGCAGCGAGGAGGGCCGAGCGGGCACAGATACGCAGTATTTT. This codes for CASSEEGRAGTDTQYF. The chain combines TRBV13 with TRBJ2-3; TRBD2 might be the D (6 bases). The CDR3 spans 16 residues. The germline CDR1 and CDR2 sequences are PRHDT and FYEKMQ (reference sequence). The V gene lost 5 bases and the J gene lost 1 base, with 16 bases spanning the gap.

V gene TRBV30 combines with J gene TRBJ1-1; perhaps TRBD1 as D (5 bases). In germline, CDR1 is GTSNPN, CDR2 SVGIG (reference sequence). V lost 2 bases and J lost 7, with 17 bases in between. This CDR3 has 14 residues. The CDR3 is CAWSSGLSAHEAFF. The CDR3 bases are TGTGCCTGGAGTTCGGGACTGTCGGCTCATGAAGCTTTCTTT.

The rearrangement joins TRBV27 to TRBJ2-5, with 9 bases aligning to TRBD2. The CDR3 consists of 13 residues. Looked up from germline, CDR1 is MNHEY and CDR2 is SMNVEV (reference sequence). V was clipped by 5 bases and J by 6 bases; unmatched bases: 4. This chain's CDR3 is CASSRGGEQTQYF. For the CDR3, the DNA is TGTGCCAGCAGTCGCGGGGGGGAGCAGACCCAGTACTTC.

The chain is built from TRBV9 and TRBJ1-1, with 7 nucleotides matching TRBD1. CDR1 SGDLS and CDR2 YYNGEE come from the germline V gene. V gave up 3 bases and J gave up 8 bases; unmatched junction bases: 7. This CDR3 spans 13 amino acids. The chain's CDR3 is CASSAQGISEAFF. The DNA of the CDR3 is TGTGCCAGCAGCGCACAGGGGATCTCCGAAGCTTTCTTT.

V is TRBV6-1 and J is TRBJ2-1, with 8 bases aligning to TRBD1. V dropped 3 bases and J dropped 2; count of bases not matched to a gene: 3. From germline, CDR1 is MNHNS and CDR2 SASEGT. The CDR3 length is 15 residues. CDR3 DNA sequence: TGTGCCAGCAGTGAGGACAGGGACCCCTACAATGAGCAGTTCTTC. Protein: CASSEDRDPYNEQFF.

The chain links TRBV4-2 to TRBJ2-1; TRBD2 matches 9 bases. Trimming at V came to 3 bases and at J to 8 bases, leaving 14 bases not matched to a gene. Per germline, CDR1 LGHNA and CDR2 YNFKEQ. This CDR3 region has 17 residues. For the CDR3, the DNA is TGTGCCAGCAGCCAGGGGGAGGGCGGGCGGGAGGGCGATGAGCAGTTCTTC. Protein sequence: CASSQGEGGREGDEQFF.

This clone was detected a few times. The V and J genes are TRBV5-1 and TRBJ1-3; D possibly corresponds to TRBD1 (6 bases). The CDR3 is 16 residues long. Germline-derived CDR1 and CDR2 are SGHRS and YFSETQ. The V end was cut by 4 bases, the J end by 2 bases, with 16 bases between. The CDR3 here is CASSASGGQAGNTIYF. DNA of the CDR3: TGCGCCAGCAGCGCGTCCGGGGGGCAAGCTGGAAACACCATATATTTT.

The rearrangement uses TRBV19 and TRBJ2-1; 11 bases agree with TRBD2. This CDR3 contains 20 residues. Unmatched junction bases numbered 15, after V lost 1 base and J lost 4 bases. Germline V lookup: CDR1 LNHDA, CDR2 SQIVND (reference sequence). The CDR3 here is CASSIVRHSYSGRAYNEQFF. The CDR3 bases are TGTGCCAGTAGTATAGTACGCCACTCTTATAGCGGGAGGGCATACAATGAGCAGTTCTTC.

The chain employs TRBV2 and TRBJ2-5; the D gene is possibly TRBD2 (6 bases). Germline V gives CDR1 SNHLY, CDR2 FYNNEI. The V end lost 8 bases, the J end lost 4 bases, and 14 bases lay between the germline ends. This CDR3 region has 13 residues. The CDR3 DNA reads TGTGCCAGCGTACGGGAGCGTTCAGAGACCCAGTACTTC. Its translation is CASVRERSETQYF.

The chain couples TRBV30 to TRBJ2-7; the D gene is possibly TRBD2 (6 bases). CDR1 is GTSNPN and CDR2 is SVGIG in the germline V gene (reference sequence). With 2 bases removed from V and 0 bases from J, the gap between germline ends came to 14 bases. The CDR3 is 15 amino acids. The CDR3 is CAWSNKGLVSYEQYV. As DNA, the CDR3 is TGTGCCTGGAGTAACAAGGGACTCGTCTCCTACGAGCAGTACGTC.

This clone was seen only a few times. V gene TRBV25-1 combines with J gene TRBJ2-5, with 9 nucleotides matching TRBD1. CDR3 size: 16 residues. CDR1 and CDR2 from the germline V gene are MGHDK and SYGVNS. With V trimmed by 3 bases and J by 0 bases, 5 bases remained unmatched. CDR3 in amino acids: CASSDLDRGYQETQYF. Written as DNA, the CDR3 is TGTGCCAGCAGTGACCTCGACAGGGGGTACCAAGAGACCCAGTACTTC. The full variable domain, completed using reference TRBV25-1 and TRBJ2-5, is EADIYQTPRYLVIGTGKKITLECSQTMGHDKMYWYQQDPGMELHLIHYSYGVNSTEKGDLSSESTVSRIRTEHFPLTLESARPSHTSQYLCASSDLDRGYQETQYFGPGTRLLVL.

This chain joins TRBV10-3 and TRBJ1-3; D is unresolved. Germline V gives CDR1 ENHRY, CDR2 SYGVKD. This CDR3 has 16 amino acids. V was shortened by 0 bases and J by 4 bases, with 13 bases between the two germline ends. In DNA, the CDR3 is TGTGCCATCAGTGAGTCGAGGTGGGAGAAGGGAAACACCATATATTTT. This sequence encodes CAISESRWEKGNTIYF.